The clone carrying this T cell receptor beta chain was picked up a small number of times. As yet, its antigen is unknown. The data originate from a study of OX40 agonist ivuxolimab in advanced cancers. Study context: Ivuxolimab, an agonistic anti-OX40 (CD134) antibody, was given to patients. Head and neck, renal cell, melanoma or hepatocellular carcinoma were the cancers that dose-escalation patients had. Overall study findings and caveats: There was clonal expansion of CD4+ and CD8+ blood T cells by week 6 at 0.1 to 3.0 mg/kg.

The protocol was immunoSEQ multiplex PCR, while the TCRdb copy is restricted to in-frame clones and leaves out a portion. In the table there are some 50,000 clones, nearly 80% of which are singletons. This CDR3 has 11 amino acids. Per the germline V gene, CDR1 is DFQATT and CDR2 is SNEGSKA (reference sequence). The sequence derives from an adult with an advanced solid tumor such as melanoma, head and neck, liver or kidney cancer. Material: CD4+ or CD8+ T cells sorted from blood, obtained in a trial of the OX40 agonist ivuxolimab. This chain uses TRBV20-1 with TRBJ1-1; 8 positions match TRBD1. Written as DNA, the CDR3 is TGCATGACAGGGGACGGCACTGAAGCTTTCTTT. This sequence encodes CMTGDGTEAFF.